This TCR beta chain was found in a study of vaccination and CD4 T cells after COVID-19. Across the whole study: Post-COVID sampling occurred a median approximately 100 days after diagnosis (range 35 to 161). Blood was drawn a median around 72 days post second dose, range 14 to 241. Study-level points and caveats: The researchers studied relatively few convalescent patients and omitted early post-infection timepoints.

Sequencing of DNA taken from cultured CD4+ T cells relied on the Oncomine TCR Beta short-read assay. Using its own MiXCR run on the PCR reads, TCRdb lists one record per CDR3 protein. The sample shows about 15,000 distinct CDR3 sequences, more than 45% of them seen only once. The table lists this clonotype with a few counts. What it binds is not known. Germline CDR1 and CDR2: LNHNV and YYDKDF (reference sequence). V was pared by 1 base and J by 2 bases, with 8 bases between. The CDR3 runs to 14 residues. The time point is: late sampling 161 to 241 days after vaccination in three convalescent patients. Treatment defined: roughly 10-day PBMC culture with coronavirus spike peptide pools or control peptides (ViraFEST assay).

Sequenced here: CD4+ T cells from blood, cultured in vitro, sampled about 7 months after SARS-CoV-2 vaccination. This TCR was recovered from a human donor who had recovered from COVID-19. This sequence joins TRBV15 and TRBJ1-1; D remains ambiguous. As DNA, the CDR3 is TGTGCCACCAGCAGAGGCGGGGATAACACTGAAGCTTTCTTT. Translation: CATSRGGDNTEAFF.